This T cell receptor beta chain was captured in a study of blood T cell repertoires in COVID-19. Overall study context: Spain, Italy and the United States supplied samples that represented acute and convalescent COVID-19.

Original analysis: By means of reference gene primer amplification, nucleated cell counts were estimated. Generated by immunoSEQ multiplex PCR, the TCRdb table keeps only in-frame clones and is missing some. V and J calls and clone size are given by that table; D and trimming were obtained from the DNA. The table lists approximately 200,000 clones, 89% of them singletons. The V end was cut by 2 bases, the J end by 1 base, with 16 bases between. From germline, CDR1 is SEHNR and CDR2 FQNEAQ (reference sequence). This CDR3 is 17 amino acids long. Cohorts were determined from participant-reported clinical history.

The V call is TRBV7-9, the J call TRBJ2-3; D is possibly TRBD2 (5 bases). Specimen: PBMCs or T cells enriched from blood (not recorded which). This TCR derives from a middle-aged woman with acute COVID-19. Here the CDR3 reads CASSLRSGPFRTDTQYF. The CDR3 DNA follows: TGTGCCAGCAGCTTAAGAAGCGGCCCCTTTCGCACAGATACGCAGTATTTT. The whole variable domain, filled in from reference TRBV7-9 and TRBJ2-3, reads DTGVSQNPRHKITKRGQNVTFRCDPISEHNRLYWYRQTLGQGPEFLTYFQNEAQLEKSRLLSDRFSAERPKGSFSTLEIQRTEQGDSAMYLCASSLRSGPFRTDTQYFGPGTRLTVL.